The 27 T cell receptor beta chains presented below share a single source sample, sequenced in a study of OX40 agonist ivuxolimab in advanced cancers. Sequencing used immunoSEQ multiplex PCR; TCRdb keeps in-frame clones, though not all of them. The data hold approximately 44,000 clones, with approximately 80% observed a single time. Sequences were derived from CD4+ or CD8+ T cells sorted from blood, sampled in a trial of the OX40 agonist ivuxolimab. These receptors originate from an adult with an advanced solid tumor such as melanoma, head and neck, liver or kidney cancer.

J is TRBJ1-4 and V is TRBV30, with D possibly TRBD1 on 5 matching bases. CDR1 is GTSNPN and CDR2 is SVGIG in the germline V gene (reference sequence). V was shortened by 5 bases and J by 0 bases, with 16 bases between the two germline ends. This CDR3 region has 16 residues. Here the CDR3 reads CAWAPGDSTTNEKLFF. The CDR3 nucleotides read TGTGCCTGGGCCCCGGGGGACTCAACAACTAATGAAAAACTGTTTTTT.

This clone was seen a handful of times. The genes are TRBV10-3 and TRBJ1-2; 10 bases are a match to TRBD1. The CDR3 length is 15 residues. The germline V gene encodes CDR1 ENHRY and CDR2 SYGVKD. V was clipped by 1 base and J by 8 bases; unmatched bases: 7. The CDR3, as DNA: TGTGCCATCAGTGAGTTGACCGGGACAGGGGACGGCTACACCTTC. Protein: CAISELTGTGDGYTF.

The chain links TRBV4-3 to TRBJ2-6; D is unresolved. Trimming shortened V by 3 bases and J by 4 bases, and 16 bases separated the two germline ends. The CDR3 contains 17 residues. CDR1 LGHNA and CDR2 YSLEER come from the germline V gene. CDR3 bases: TGCGCCAGCAGCCAGGCCCTTATCGGAGCGGGGGCCAACGTCCTGACTTTC. Its translation is CASSQALIGAGANVLTF.

The chain employs TRBV5-1 and TRBJ1-2; 7 bases are a match to TRBD1. Germline loops: CDR1 SGHRS, CDR2 YFSETQ. The CDR3 spans 14 residues. V shed 2 bases, J shed 6 bases, and the junction held 7 bases outside the gene matches. For the CDR3, the DNA is TGCGCCAGCAGCTTTAACAGGGGCGAAGATGGCTACACCTTC. The encoded protein is CASSFNRGEDGYTF.

In its sample, this clone ranks as medium-sized. The chain has TRBV30 and TRBJ2-5; maybe TRBD1 (6 bases). The CDR3 spans 13 residues. Trimming cost V 2 bases and J 3 bases, with 10 bases left between them. CDR1 and CDR2 (germline): GTSNPN, SVGIG (reference sequence). CDR3 sequence: CAWSPQGEETQYF. The CDR3 bases are TGTGCCTGGAGTCCACAGGGTGAAGAGACCCAGTACTTC. The variable domain in full, with the rest retrieved from reference TRBV30 and TRBJ2-5, is SQTIHQWPATLVQPVGSPLSLECTVEGTSNPNLYWYRQAAGRGLQLLFYSVGIGQISSEVPQNLSASRPQDRQFILSSKKLLLSDSGFYLCAWSPQGEETQYFGPGTRLLVL.

The CDR3 DNA reads TGTGCCACCAAGCCGGGACTAGCGAGCAATGAGCAGTTCTTC. This gives the protein CATKPGLASNEQFF. The J gene is TRBJ2-1, the V gene TRBV15, with 10 nucleotides matching TRBD2. Germline assignment: CDR1 LNHNV and CDR2 YYDKDF (reference sequence). This CDR3 comprises 14 residues. V dropped 7 bases and J dropped 6; count of bases not matched to a gene: 6.

The V and J genes are TRBV6-6 and TRBJ1-6, with D tentatively TRBD1 (6 bases). The CDR3 contains 15 residues. Germline V gene data show CDR1 as MNHNY and CDR2 as SVGAGI (reference sequence). Trimming cost V 7 bases and J 9 bases, with 19 bases left between them. The CDR3 nucleotides are TGTGCCAGCACCAGATCGGAGGGGGATGGTTCACCCCTCCACTTT. Translation: CASTRSEGDGSPLHF.

Here the CDR3 reads CSAPGLGRDNEQFF. The CDR3 bases are TGCAGCGCTCCGGGACTCGGAAGGGACAATGAGCAGTTCTTC. The chain recombines TRBV29-1 with TRBJ2-1; TRBD2 might be the D (6 bases). Per germline, CDR1 SQVTM and CDR2 ANQGSEA. The V gene lost 7 bases and the J gene lost 5 bases, with 18 bases spanning the gap. The CDR3 sequence is 14 residues long.

The chain has TRBV30 and TRBJ1-4; TRBD1 matches 7 bases. The trim removed 4 bases at V and 4 bases at J, leaving 3 bases unmatched. CDR1 is GTSNPN and CDR2 is SVGIG in the germline V gene (reference sequence). The CDR3 spans 13 residues. Here the CDR3 DNA reads TGTGCCTGGACGCGGGACAGTAATGAAAAACTGTTTTTT. Protein product: CAWTRDSNEKLFF.

The chain recombines TRBV6-6 with TRBJ1-2, with a weak D call TRBD1 (6 bases). Germline CDR1 MNHNY, CDR2 SVGAGI (reference sequence). Trimming left V 5 bases short and J 5 bases short, with 21 bases between. This CDR3 contains 16 residues. DNA for the CDR3: TGTGCCAGCAGTAGGGACACCGCTGAAGTTTGGTATGGCTACACCTTC. This gives the protein CASSRDTAEVWYGYTF.

The chain is built from TRBV7-2 and TRBJ2-7; D is unclear. CDR3 size: 12 residues. V gave up 6 bases and J gave up 4 bases, with 10 bases separating them. Germline V lookup: CDR1 SGHTA, CDR2 FQGNSA. CDR3 residues: CASSTPPYEQYF. Here the CDR3 DNA reads TGTGCCAGCAGTACCCCCCCTTACGAGCAGTACTTC.

The gene calls are TRBV5-1 and TRBJ2-7; 9 bases fit TRBD2. CDR1 is SGHRS and CDR2 is YFSETQ in the germline V gene. V was clipped by 0 bases and J by 0 bases; unmatched bases: 13. This CDR3 has 19 residues. In DNA form, the CDR3 reads TGCGCCAGCAGCTTGGGGTTCCAAGGAGCGGGAGGACCCTCCTACGAGCAGTACTTC. This encodes CASSLGFQGAGGPSYEQYF.

The chain has TRBV6-5 and TRBJ2-7; TRBD1 matches at 7 bases. Germline-derived CDR1 and CDR2 are MNHEY and SVGAGI. With V trimmed by 6 bases and J by 1 base, 6 bases remained unmatched. CDR3 length: 14 residues. The CDR3 loop reads CASRIRQGSYEQYF. In DNA form, the CDR3 reads TGTGCCAGCAGGATAAGACAGGGATCCTACGAGCAGTACTTC.

With regard to this clone: The sample holds other DNA sequences that translate to the same CDR3. The gene calls are TRBV2 and TRBJ2-7; 7 nucleotides agree with TRBD1. Looked up from germline, CDR1 is SNHLY and CDR2 is FYNNEI. V shed 5 bases and J 3 bases; nucleotides not matched to a gene: 4. This CDR3 spans 13 amino acids. The CDR3 is CASSWDSLYEQYF. In DNA form, the CDR3 reads TGTGCCAGCAGTTGGGACAGCCTCTACGAGCAGTACTTC. Variable domain in full (rest from reference TRBV2 and TRBJ2-7): EPEVTQTPSHQVTQMGQEVILRCVPISNHLYFYWYRQILGQKVEFLVSFYNNEISEKSEIFDDQFSVERPDGSNFTLKIRSTKLEDSAMYFCASSWDSLYEQYFGPGTRLTVT.

This clone was seen once. J is TRBJ2-1 and V is TRBV2; 10 bases are a match to TRBD1. Germline trimming cut 7 bases from V and 8 bases from J; bases unmatched to any gene: 5. This CDR3 comprises 13 residues. Looked up from germline, CDR1 is SNHLY and CDR2 is FYNNEI. The CDR3 DNA follows: TGTGCCAGCAAGGGACAGGGGCTCGATGAGCAGTTCTTC. This encodes CASKGQGLDEQFF.

The chain employs TRBV10-2 and TRBJ1-5, with a tentative D call TRBD1 (5 bases). The CDR3 sequence is 14 residues long. V gave up 3 bases and J gave up 6 bases, with 12 bases separating them. Germline V CDR1 and CDR2: WSHSY, SAAADI. The CDR3 here is CASSEPGLTQPQHF. CDR3 in DNA: TGCGCCAGCAGTGAACCGGGACTTACTCAGCCCCAGCATTTT.

V is TRBV5-6 and J is TRBJ2-1, with 11 bases fitting TRBD2. Germline assignment: CDR1 SGHDT and CDR2 YYEEEE. J gave up 5 bases and V 0 bases, and 4 bases lay outside the gene matches. The CDR3 is 16 amino acids. Written as DNA, the CDR3 is TGTGCCAGCAGCTTGGGACTAGCGGGGAGACACAATGAGCAGTTCTTC. Protein sequence: CASSLGLAGRHNEQFF.

The V gene is TRBV11-2, the J gene TRBJ1-1; D possibly corresponds to TRBD1 (5 bases). Germline assignment: CDR1 SGHAT and CDR2 FQNNGV. Between the trimmed V and J ends, which lost 5 bases and 0 bases, there was a span of 16 bases. The CDR3 is 16 residues long. The CDR3 loop is CASSLSLRALNTEAFF. CDR3 in DNA: TGTGCCAGCAGCCTAAGCCTCAGGGCTTTGAACACTGAAGCTTTCTTT.

This clone was counted once. CDR3 in DNA: TGTGCCAGCAGTCCTCCTGGACTAGCGGGAGGCACAGATACGCAGTATTTT. It is translated as CASSPPGLAGGTDTQYF. The V gene is TRBV27, the J gene TRBJ2-3, with 13 positions matching TRBD2. The CDR3 is 17 amino acids. J gave up 1 base and V 5 bases, and 6 bases lay outside the gene matches. Per the germline V gene, CDR1 is MNHEY and CDR2 is SMNVEV (reference sequence).

This clone was recorded a few times. V usage is TRBV29-1 and J usage is TRBJ2-5; no reliable D call. The CDR3 spans 13 residues. With 1 base removed from V and 2 bases from J, the gap between germline ends came to 8 bases. Germline assignment: CDR1 SQVTM and CDR2 ANQGSEA. This CDR3 reads CSVEGRLQETQYF. In nucleotides, the CDR3 is TGCAGCGTTGAAGGACGCCTTCAAGAGACCCAGTACTTC. The full variable domain, completed using reference TRBV29-1 and TRBJ2-5, is SAVISQKPSRDICQRGTSLTIQCQVDSQVTMMFWYRQQPGQSLTLIATANQGSEATYESGFVIDKFPISRPNLTFSTLTVSNMSPEDSSIYLCSVEGRLQETQYFGPGTRLLVL.

The chain employs TRBV28 and TRBJ1-4, with D perhaps matching TRBD1 (6 bases). Germline CDR1 reads MDHEN; CDR2 reads SYDVKM. The CDR3 loop spans 12 amino acids. With 5 bases removed from V and 5 bases from J, the gap between germline ends came to 6 bases. The chain's CDR3 is CASSQGNEKLFF. Here the CDR3 DNA reads TGTGCCAGCAGTCAGGGGAATGAAAAACTGTTTTTT.

The chain employs TRBV7-8 and TRBJ1-3; TRBD1 might be the D (6 bases). The germline V gene has CDR1 SGHVS and CDR2 FQNEAQ. The CDR3 extends over 15 amino acids. V lost 1 base, J lost 7 bases, and 14 bases lay in between. CDR3 in amino acids: CASSLGEQGRNTIYF. In DNA form, the CDR3 reads TGTGCCAGCAGCTTAGGGGAACAGGGCAGGAACACCATATATTTT.

The V and J genes are TRBV6-5 and TRBJ1-4; D possibly corresponds to TRBD1 (5 bases). Germline V gene sequence: CDR1 MNHEY, CDR2 SVGAGI. V was clipped by 2 bases and J by 3 bases, with 10 bases between them. The length of the CDR3 is 15 residues. CDR3 nucleotides: TGTGCCAGCAGTTACGGGGGACGGTCTAATGAAAAACTGTTTTTT. Protein product: CASSYGGRSNEKLFF.

In this sample, this clone turned up once. The chain joins TRBV7-2 to TRBJ1-2; D not certain. CDR3 length: 13 amino acids. In germline, CDR1 is SGHTA, CDR2 FQGNSA. The V and J ends lost 1 base and 6 bases respectively, with 9 bases between them. The CDR3 loop reads CASSLGVKDGYTF. The CDR3 region has the DNA TGTGCCAGCAGCTTAGGGGTCAAGGATGGCTACACCTTC.

This clone appeared a single time. The chain employs TRBV2 and TRBJ1-2; 12 bases agree with TRBD1. This CDR3 spans 15 amino acids. The V segment lost 6 bases and the J segment 8 bases; nucleotides outside the gene matches: 10. The germline V gene encodes CDR1 SNHLY and CDR2 FYNNEI. The CDR3 reads CASSRGGQGATGYTF. CDR3 nucleotides: TGTGCCAGCAGCCGCGGGGGACAGGGGGCTACGGGCTACACCTTC.

The V gene is TRBV6-5, the J gene TRBJ2-7, with 10 bases aligning to TRBD1. Germline CDR1 MNHEY, CDR2 SVGAGI. CDR3 length: 15 residues. Trimming cost V 6 bases and J 0 bases; bases outside gene matches: 5. Written as DNA, the CDR3 is TGTGCCAGCAGCCGGGACAGGGGCACCTCCTACGAGCAGTACTTC. Encoded protein: CASSRDRGTSYEQYF.

This rearrangement joins TRBV28 to TRBJ2-7; TRBD1 is a possible D gene (6 bases). Germline loops: CDR1 MDHEN, CDR2 SYDVKM. V lost 5 bases to trimming and J lost 1 base, with 12 bases between them. CDR3 length: 14 amino acids. The CDR3 nucleotides read TGTGCCAGCAGTACAACAGGGTTTTCCTACGAGCAGTACTTC. It encodes CASSTTGFSYEQYF.